Sequencing of this T cell receptor (beta chain) was carried out in a study of glioma-infiltrating T cells (dated by TCRdb to about 2016). With regard to the full study: Glioma tissue, non-neoplastic brain tissue and matched peripheral blood mononuclear cells were used as sources from which TCR alpha- and beta-chain repertoires were sequenced. To measure how far tissue and blood T-cell populations diverged, each tissue-infiltrating repertoire was compared against the peripheral blood repertoire of the same patient. The paired cohort comprised three low-grade glioma patients, several primary glioblastoma patients and three non-glioma patients contributing non-neoplastic brain tissue.

V and J are trimmed by 1 base and 5 bases, and the gene matches miss 4 bases of the junction. Based on the germline V gene, the CDR1 and CDR2 sequences are SGHTA and FQGNSA. Inclusive of the bounding cysteine and phenylalanine, the CDR3 is 15 residues long. Left in the record is the CDR3 DNA by itself, 45 bases read in frame from the first base. Ten or more counts support this clonotype. No antigen is known for it. Per-nucleotide qualities are absent, and no much larger clonotype sits a single base away. The iRepertoire nested amplicon-rescue multiplex PCR (arm-PCR) platform was used to amplify TCR alpha and beta CDR3 regions from RNA. For one-step reverse transcription and amplification, 100-400 ng of tissue mRNA or PBMC total RNA was used as input. After bead purification, a secondary multiplex PCR added Illumina adapters, and libraries were gel-purified between 200 and 400 bp. Demultiplexing relied on internal 6-nucleotide barcodes carried by the libraries. The libraries were sequenced on an Illumina MiSeq using 2x220 or 2x250 nucleotide paired-end reads. The paper's data handling went like this. Paired reads were merged using FLASH 1.2.11 and were aligned to the GRCh37 human genome using BWA-MEM, after which TRA and TRB reads were extracted. An IMGT-derived reference of cassette sequences and CDR3 motifs, with pseudogenes included, was used for V and J assignment. Reads were translated in three frames, and productive CDR3s were defined as those with a C...FGXG motif and no stop codons. A clonotype was defined as a unique combination of a V-J cassette pair and a CDR3 amino acid sequence. Filtering of reads was based on Hamming distance, with the threshold set by the sequence error rate of each sample in mapped regions. Starting from the raw public reads, TCRdb applied fastp trimming at Q25, assembled clones with MiXCR and retained in-frame beta chains. Every CDR3 protein is listed once, alongside the most common genes and DNA of its rows. None of the V and J calls come from the authors' own analysis; TCRdb made them. The sample profile shows about 200,000 distinct CDR3 sequences; about 31% of them were found once. The top ten hold 20% to 25% of the sample.

Study-level results and caveats: Very few CDR3 sequences were shared between tissue and blood, attributed to high CDR3 diversity and limited sampling. Group comparisons rested on small numbers: three non-neoplastic, three low-grade glioma and fewer than 10 glioblastoma patients. VJ-independent divergence between tissue and blood was lower than expected in non-neoplastic patients but higher than expected in all gliomas, particularly low-grade gliomas.

The sequenced sample consisted of glioma tissue, nonneoplastic brain tissue, or PBMCs (not recorded which). The sequence was collected from a human donor with low-grade glioma or glioblastoma, undergoing nonglioma brain surgery, or in good health (not recorded which). The V and J segments used are TRBV7-2 and TRBJ1-5, with 8 bases in between that match TRBD1. The sequence in DNA is TGTGCCAGCAGCTTAGGGACAGGGCGCGATCAGCCCCAGCATTTT. Its coded protein is CASSLGTGRDQPQHF. Outside the CDR3, residues come from the reference TRBV7-2 and TRBJ1-5 proteins, so the full variable domain is: GAGVSQSPSNKVTEKGKDVELRCDPISGHTALYWYRQSLGQGLEFLIYFQGNSAPDKSGLPSDRFSAERTGGSVSTLTIQRTQQEDSAVYLCASSLGTGRDQPQHFGDGTRLSIL.